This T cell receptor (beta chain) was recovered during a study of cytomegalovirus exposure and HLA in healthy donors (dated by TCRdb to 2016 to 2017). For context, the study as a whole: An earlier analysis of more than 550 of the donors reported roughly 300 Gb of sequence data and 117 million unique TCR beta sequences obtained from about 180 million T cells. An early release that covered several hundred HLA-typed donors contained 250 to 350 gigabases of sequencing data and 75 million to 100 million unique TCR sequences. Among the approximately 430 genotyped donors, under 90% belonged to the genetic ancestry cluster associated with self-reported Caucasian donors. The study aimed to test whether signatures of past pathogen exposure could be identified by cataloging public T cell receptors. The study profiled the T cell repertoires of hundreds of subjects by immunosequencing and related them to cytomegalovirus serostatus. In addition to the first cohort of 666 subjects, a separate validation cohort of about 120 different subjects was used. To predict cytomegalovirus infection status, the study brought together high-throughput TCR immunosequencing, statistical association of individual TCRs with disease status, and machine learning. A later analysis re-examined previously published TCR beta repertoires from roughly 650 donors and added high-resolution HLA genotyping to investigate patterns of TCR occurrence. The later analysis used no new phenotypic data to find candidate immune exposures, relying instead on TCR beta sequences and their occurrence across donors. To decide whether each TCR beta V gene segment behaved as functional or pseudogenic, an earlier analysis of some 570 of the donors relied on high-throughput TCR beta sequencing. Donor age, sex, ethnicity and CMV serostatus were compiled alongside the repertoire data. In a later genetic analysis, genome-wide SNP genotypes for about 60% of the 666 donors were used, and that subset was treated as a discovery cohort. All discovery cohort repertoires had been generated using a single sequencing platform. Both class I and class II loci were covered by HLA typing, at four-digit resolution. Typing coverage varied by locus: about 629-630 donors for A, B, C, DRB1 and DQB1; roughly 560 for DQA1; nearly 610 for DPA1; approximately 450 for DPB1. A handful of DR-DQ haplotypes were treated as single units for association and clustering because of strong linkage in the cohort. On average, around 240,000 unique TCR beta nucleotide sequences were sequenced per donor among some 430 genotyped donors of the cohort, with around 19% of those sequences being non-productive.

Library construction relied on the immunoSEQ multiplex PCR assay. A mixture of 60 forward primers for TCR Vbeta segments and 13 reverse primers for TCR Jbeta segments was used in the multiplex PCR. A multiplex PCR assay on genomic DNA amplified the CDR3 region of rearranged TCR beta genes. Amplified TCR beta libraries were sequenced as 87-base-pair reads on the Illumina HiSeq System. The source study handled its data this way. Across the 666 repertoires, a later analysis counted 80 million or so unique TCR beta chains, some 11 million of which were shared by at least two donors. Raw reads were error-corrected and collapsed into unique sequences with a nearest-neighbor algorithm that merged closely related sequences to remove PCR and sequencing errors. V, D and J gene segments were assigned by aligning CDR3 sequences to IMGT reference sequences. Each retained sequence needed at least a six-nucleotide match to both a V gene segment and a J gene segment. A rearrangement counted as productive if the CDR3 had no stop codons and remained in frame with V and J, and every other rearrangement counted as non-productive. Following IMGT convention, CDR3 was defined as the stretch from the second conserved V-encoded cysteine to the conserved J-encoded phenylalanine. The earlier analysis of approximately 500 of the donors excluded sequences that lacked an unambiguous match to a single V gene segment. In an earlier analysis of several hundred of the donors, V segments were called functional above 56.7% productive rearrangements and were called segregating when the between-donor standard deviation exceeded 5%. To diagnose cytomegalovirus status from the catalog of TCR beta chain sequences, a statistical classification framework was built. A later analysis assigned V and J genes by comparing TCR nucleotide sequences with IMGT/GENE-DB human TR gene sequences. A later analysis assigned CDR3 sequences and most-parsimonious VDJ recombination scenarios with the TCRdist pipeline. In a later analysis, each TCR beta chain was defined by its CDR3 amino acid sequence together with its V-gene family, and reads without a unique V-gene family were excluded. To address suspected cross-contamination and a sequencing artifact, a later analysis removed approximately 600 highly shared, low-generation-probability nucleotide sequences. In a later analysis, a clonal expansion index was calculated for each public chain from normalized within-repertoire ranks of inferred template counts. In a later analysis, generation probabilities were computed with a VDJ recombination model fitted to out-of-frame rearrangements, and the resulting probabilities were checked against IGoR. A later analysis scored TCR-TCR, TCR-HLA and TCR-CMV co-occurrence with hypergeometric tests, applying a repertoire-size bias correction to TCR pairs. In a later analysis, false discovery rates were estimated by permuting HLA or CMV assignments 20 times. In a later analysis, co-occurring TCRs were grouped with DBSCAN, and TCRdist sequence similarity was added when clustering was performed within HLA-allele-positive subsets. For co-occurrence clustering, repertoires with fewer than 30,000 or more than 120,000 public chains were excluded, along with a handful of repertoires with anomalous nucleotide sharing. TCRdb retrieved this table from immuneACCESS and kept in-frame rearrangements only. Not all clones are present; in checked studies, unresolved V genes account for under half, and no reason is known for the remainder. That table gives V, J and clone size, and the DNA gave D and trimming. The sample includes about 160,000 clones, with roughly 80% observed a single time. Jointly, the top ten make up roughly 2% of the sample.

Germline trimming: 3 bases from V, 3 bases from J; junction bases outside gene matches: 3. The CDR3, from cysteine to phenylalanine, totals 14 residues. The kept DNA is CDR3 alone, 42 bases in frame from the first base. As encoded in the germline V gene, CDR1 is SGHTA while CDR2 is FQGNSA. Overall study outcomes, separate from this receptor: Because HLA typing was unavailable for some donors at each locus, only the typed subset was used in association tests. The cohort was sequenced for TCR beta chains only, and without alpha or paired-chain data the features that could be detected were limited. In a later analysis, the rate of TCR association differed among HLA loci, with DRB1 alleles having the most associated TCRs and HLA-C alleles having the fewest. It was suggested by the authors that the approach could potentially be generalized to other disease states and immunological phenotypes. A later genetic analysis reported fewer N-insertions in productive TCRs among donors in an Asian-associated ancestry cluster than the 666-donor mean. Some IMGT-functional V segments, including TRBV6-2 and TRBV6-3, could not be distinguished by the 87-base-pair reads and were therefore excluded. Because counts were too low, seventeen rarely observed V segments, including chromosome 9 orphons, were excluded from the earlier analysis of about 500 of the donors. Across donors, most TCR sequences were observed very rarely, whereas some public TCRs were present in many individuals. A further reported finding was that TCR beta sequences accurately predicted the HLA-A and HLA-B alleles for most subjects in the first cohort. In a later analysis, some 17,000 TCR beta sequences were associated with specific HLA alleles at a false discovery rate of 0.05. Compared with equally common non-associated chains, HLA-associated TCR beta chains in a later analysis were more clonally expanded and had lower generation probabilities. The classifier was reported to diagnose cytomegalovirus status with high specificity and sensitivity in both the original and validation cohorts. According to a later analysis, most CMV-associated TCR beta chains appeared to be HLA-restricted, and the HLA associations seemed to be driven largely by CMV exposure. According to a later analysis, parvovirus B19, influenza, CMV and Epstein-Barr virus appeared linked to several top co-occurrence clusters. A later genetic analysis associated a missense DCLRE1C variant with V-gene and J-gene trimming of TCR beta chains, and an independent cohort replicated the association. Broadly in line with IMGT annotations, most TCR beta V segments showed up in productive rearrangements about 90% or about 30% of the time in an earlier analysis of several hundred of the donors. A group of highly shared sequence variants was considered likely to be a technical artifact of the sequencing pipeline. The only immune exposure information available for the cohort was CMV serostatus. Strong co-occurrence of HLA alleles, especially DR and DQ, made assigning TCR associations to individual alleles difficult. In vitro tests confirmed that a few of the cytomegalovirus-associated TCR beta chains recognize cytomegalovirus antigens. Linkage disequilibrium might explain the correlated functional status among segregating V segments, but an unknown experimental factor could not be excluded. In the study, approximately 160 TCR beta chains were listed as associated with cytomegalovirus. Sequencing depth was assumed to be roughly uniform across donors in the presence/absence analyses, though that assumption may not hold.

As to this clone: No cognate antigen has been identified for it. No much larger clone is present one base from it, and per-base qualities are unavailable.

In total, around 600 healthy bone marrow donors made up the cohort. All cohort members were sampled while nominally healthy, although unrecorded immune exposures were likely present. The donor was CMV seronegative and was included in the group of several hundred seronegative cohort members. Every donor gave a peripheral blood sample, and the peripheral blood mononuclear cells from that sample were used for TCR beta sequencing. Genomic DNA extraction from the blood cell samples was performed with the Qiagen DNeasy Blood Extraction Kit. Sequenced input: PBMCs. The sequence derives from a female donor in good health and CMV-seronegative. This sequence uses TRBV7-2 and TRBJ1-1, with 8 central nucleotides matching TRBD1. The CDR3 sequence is CASSFDRGDTEAFF. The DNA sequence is TGTGCCAGCAGCTTCGACAGGGGTGACACTGAAGCTTTCTTT.